This passage covers 31 T cell receptor beta chains from one sample sequenced in a study of long-term antiretroviral therapy in people with HIV. The assay used was immunoSEQ (version v3.0), run at survey level. The protocol was immunoSEQ multiplex PCR, while the TCRdb copy is restricted to in-frame clones and leaves out a portion. The table lists 30,000 or so clones, 65% to 75% of them singletons. Sequencing used unsorted PBMCs, obtained 3 years after starting antiretroviral therapy. The receptors come from a man aged 45-60 years with HIV.

The chain combines TRBV7-2 with TRBJ1-5; 9 positions agree with TRBD1. Per the germline V gene, CDR1 is SGHTA and CDR2 is FQGNSA. The CDR3 is made up of 16 amino acids. The V gene end was trimmed by 3 bases and the J gene end by 5 bases; junction bases not matched to a gene: 8. This chain's CDR3 is CASSFGQGIGYQPQHF. The CDR3 nucleotides are TGTGCCAGCAGCTTCGGACAGGGGATAGGGTATCAGCCCCAGCATTTT. The full variable domain, in which reference TRBV7-2 and TRBJ1-5 provide the parts outside the CDR3, is GAGVSQSPSNKVTEKGKDVELRCDPISGHTALYWYRQSLGQGLEFLIYFQGNSAPDKSGLPSDRFSAERTGGSVSTLTIQRTQQEDSAVYLCASSFGQGIGYQPQHFGDGTRLSIL.

The chain employs TRBV19 and TRBJ1-4, with 8 bases matching TRBD1. The V gene end was trimmed by 5 bases and the J gene end by 8 bases; junction bases not matched to a gene: 7. Germline loops: CDR1 LNHDA, CDR2 SQIVND (reference sequence). This CDR3 is built from 14 residues. The DNA of the CDR3 is TGTGCCAGTAGTCGGACAGGGAGGCTGGAAAAACTGTTTTTT. It codes for CASSRTGRLEKLFF.

This clone was seen a few times. The same CDR3 is also encoded by other DNA sequences in this sample. V usage is TRBV28 and J usage is TRBJ2-7; TRBD1 is a possible D gene (6 bases). Trimming cost V 5 bases and J 3 bases, with 14 bases left between them. Germline V gene sequence: CDR1 MDHEN, CDR2 SYDVKM. This CDR3 contains 14 residues. CDR3 amino acids: CASSPQGTLYEQYF. DNA for the CDR3: TGTGCCAGCAGTCCCCAGGGGACCCTCTACGAGCAGTACTTC. The whole variable domain, filled in from reference TRBV28 and TRBJ2-7, reads DVKVTQSSRYLVKRTGEKVFLECVQDMDHENMFWYRQDPGLGLRLIYFSYDVKMKEKGDIPEGYSVSREKKERFSLILESASTNQTSMYLCASSPQGTLYEQYFGPGTRLTVT.

The chain links TRBV13 to TRBJ1-2; D gene ambiguous. The germline gives CDR1 PRHDT, CDR2 FYEKMQ (reference sequence). The V and J ends lost 0 bases and 5 bases respectively, with 16 bases between them. The CDR3 is 16 residues long. The CDR3 DNA sequence: TGTGCCAGCAGCTTAGGACTCTTAAACAGCATTTATGGCTACACCTTC. It yields the protein CASSLGLLNSIYGYTF.

CDR3 sequence reads: CASSLYLAESYEQYF. CDR3 DNA sequence: TGTGCCAGCAGTTTATATCTAGCGGAGTCCTACGAGCAGTACTTC. This chain links TRBV27 with TRBJ2-7; 7 bases line up with TRBD2. Germline CDR1 MNHEY, CDR2 SMNVEV (reference sequence). The ends lost 1 base at V and 1 base at J; junction bases unmatched: 4. This CDR3 contains 15 residues.

V gene TRBV5-1 combines with J gene TRBJ2-5; no definite D call. CDR1 and CDR2 from the germline V gene are SGHRS and YFSETQ. There are 11 residues in the CDR3. V lost 3 bases and J lost 1, with 1 base in between. CDR3 nucleotides: TGCGCCAGCAGCTCCCAAGAGACCCAGTACTTC. Protein product: CASSSQETQYF.

The chain uses TRBV5-1 and TRBJ2-3; D could derive from TRBD1 or TRBD2 (6 bases each). Germline V gene lookup returns CDR1 SGHRS and CDR2 YFSETQ. Between the trimmed V and J ends, which lost 4 bases and 3 bases, there was a span of 18 bases. The CDR3 contains 16 residues. The CDR3 reads CASSGGGAVSTDTQYF. For the CDR3, the DNA is TGCGCCAGCAGCGGGGGCGGGGCAGTCTCTACAGATACGCAGTATTTT.

The chain combines TRBV2 with TRBJ2-7; the D gene is possibly TRBD1 (6 bases). The V end lost 4 bases, the J end lost 5 bases, and 15 bases lay between the germline ends. This CDR3 has 14 amino acids. The germline gives CDR1 SNHLY, CDR2 FYNNEI. This CDR3 is CASSVETGLDEQYF. Here the CDR3 DNA reads TGTGCCAGCAGTGTAGAGACAGGCCTCGACGAGCAGTACTTC.

This chain joins TRBV11-2 and TRBJ2-2; D may be TRBD2 (6 bases). The CDR3 is 14 amino acids. Deletions cut 7 bases from V and 1 base from J, with 10 bases between. Germline V lookup: CDR1 SGHAT, CDR2 FQNNGV. The CDR3 loop reads CASNMEGNTGELFF. DNA of the CDR3: TGTGCCAGCAACATGGAGGGGAACACCGGGGAGCTGTTTTTT.

This clone has only a few counts. The CDR3 loop is CASSGTGGALDEQYF. The CDR3 coding sequence is TGTGCCAGCAGTGGGACAGGGGGCGCGCTAGACGAGCAGTACTTC. The genes are TRBV2 and TRBJ2-7, with TRBD1 matching 11 bases. Germline V lookup: CDR1 SNHLY, CDR2 FYNNEI. V trimming: 4 bases; J trimming: 5 bases; junction bases outside the gene matches: 7. This CDR3 has 15 residues.

The V call is TRBV19, the J call TRBJ1-1; D possibly corresponds to TRBD1 (6 bases). The CDR3 is 14 residues long. The V gene lost 5 bases and the J gene lost 0 bases, with 10 bases spanning the gap. Germline V gene sequence: CDR1 LNHDA, CDR2 SQIVND (reference sequence). The chain's CDR3 is CASSPGTLNTEAFF. In DNA form, the CDR3 reads TGTGCCAGTAGTCCTGGGACACTGAACACTGAAGCTTTCTTT. The whole variable domain, remainder taken from reference TRBV19 and TRBJ1-1, is DGGITQSPKYLFRKEGQNVTLSCEQNLNHDAMYWYRQDPGQGLRLIYYSQIVNDFQKGDIAEGYSVSREKKESFPLTVTSAQKNPTAFYLCASSPGTLNTEAFFGQGTRLTVV.

V and J are TRBV7-2 and TRBJ2-2; D uncertain. From germline, CDR1 is SGHTA and CDR2 FQGNSA. This CDR3 has 15 residues. Trimming cost V 0 bases and J 3 bases, with 8 bases left between them. DNA of the CDR3: TGTGCCAGCAGCTTAGCGCATCCGTACACCGGGGAGCTGTTTTTT. Protein sequence: CASSLAHPYTGELFF.

The gene calls are TRBV10-1 and TRBJ2-1; D is ambiguous. Germline V gene sequence: CDR1 WNHNN, CDR2 SYGVQD (reference sequence). This CDR3 contains 14 residues. The germline V and J ends were trimmed by 0 bases and 10 bases, with 13 bases remaining between them. CDR3 amino acids: CASSESGVEREQFF. The DNA for the CDR3 is TGCGCCAGCAGTGAGTCCGGAGTGGAAAGGGAGCAGTTCTTC.

This chain joins TRBV9 and TRBJ2-5; 9 bases map to TRBD2. J gave up 5 bases and V 4 bases, and 12 bases lay outside the gene matches. The CDR3 has 16 amino acids. CDR1 is SGDLS and CDR2 is YYNGEE in the germline V gene. The CDR3 sequence is CASSLGSSGGSETQYF. CDR3 sequence (DNA): TGTGCCAGCAGCTTAGGGAGTAGCGGGGGCTCGGAGACCCAGTACTTC.

The V call is TRBV9, the J call TRBJ1-4; no clear D gene. Germline V lookup: CDR1 SGDLS, CDR2 YYNGEE. Trimming took off 0 bases at V and 7 bases at J, with 13 bases between the two ends. The CDR3 is made up of 15 amino acids. CDR3 sequence (DNA): TGTGCCAGCAGCGTAGAAGTCAGGCTCGGTGAAAAACTGTTTTTT. As protein: CASSVEVRLGEKLFF.

The J gene is TRBJ2-7, the V gene TRBV27, with D tentatively TRBD1 or TRBD2 (5 bases each). Germline V gives CDR1 MNHEY, CDR2 SMNVEV (reference sequence). The CDR3 is 14 amino acids. V was clipped by 6 bases and J by 2 bases, with 14 bases between them. For the CDR3, the DNA is TGTGCCAGCAGGGGGGTTGGGGTAGCCTACGAGCAGTACTTC. This codes for CASRGVGVAYEQYF.

This clone was counted only a few times. The genes are TRBV7-2 and TRBJ2-7; the match to TRBD1 covers 10 bases. After removal of 1 base from V and 7 bases from J, the junction contained 4 bases not matched to a gene. Germline lookup yields CDR1 SGHTA and CDR2 FQGNSA. The CDR3 loop spans 14 amino acids. This CDR3 reads CASSLVGQGMEQYF. The CDR3 DNA sequence: TGTGCCAGCAGCTTAGTGGGACAGGGGATGGAGCAGTACTTC.

This chain connects TRBV27 to TRBJ2-1; 9 nucleotides align to TRBD1. The V and J ends lost 2 bases and 15 bases, in that order; junction bases with no gene match: 11. Germline loops: CDR1 MNHEY, CDR2 SMNVEV (reference sequence). The CDR3 is 14 residues long. CDR3 in amino acids: CASSLTLGTGRWFF. CDR3 bases: TGTGCCAGCAGTTTAACTCTCGGGACAGGGCGTTGGTTCTTC.

This CDR3 is CASSRDAGPGNTIYF. In DNA form, the CDR3 reads TGTGCCAGCAGCCGTGATGCGGGGCCCGGAAACACCATATATTTT. The chain couples TRBV7-2 to TRBJ1-3, with TRBD1 as a possible D gene (5 bases). V was pared by 5 bases and J by 4 bases, with 15 bases between. The germline gives CDR1 SGHTA, CDR2 FQGNSA. This CDR3 has 15 residues.

This chain links TRBV6-5 with TRBJ1-5; D is unclear. Trimming stripped 2 bases from V and 4 bases from J, with 15 bases between. The CDR3 runs 16 residues. Germline V CDR1 and CDR2: MNHEY, SVGAGI. The CDR3: CASSYAWFRENQPQHF. The CDR3 nucleotides read TGTGCCAGCAGTTACGCTTGGTTCCGCGAAAATCAGCCCCAGCATTTT.

The chain employs TRBV7-9 and TRBJ2-3; D may be TRBD2 (5 bases). The CDR3 is made up of 15 amino acids. V was trimmed by 5 bases and J by 0 bases, leaving 12 bases between them. CDR1 and CDR2 from the germline V gene are SEHNR and FQNEAQ (reference sequence). The CDR3 region has the DNA TGTGCCAGCAGCCAAGGTCAGCGGAGCACAGATACGCAGTATTTT. This sequence encodes CASSQGQRSTDTQYF.

The rearrangement links TRBV7-8 to TRBJ1-1; 12 bases align to TRBD1. V shed 4 bases, J shed 4 bases, and the junction held 4 bases outside the gene matches. This CDR3 is 15 amino acids long. CDR1 is SGHVS and CDR2 is FQNEAQ in the germline V gene. CDR3 amino acids: CASSWGQGAPTEAFF. The CDR3 DNA is TGTGCCAGCAGCTGGGGACAGGGGGCCCCCACTGAAGCTTTCTTT.

This clone has more than one count but fewer than ten. This chain connects TRBV9 to TRBJ1-1; D is undetermined. The V and J ends lost 4 bases and 2 bases respectively, with 15 bases between them. CDR3 length: 15 residues. Germline loops: CDR1 SGDLS, CDR2 YYNGEE. The CDR3 loop reads CASSPKADGNTEAFF. The CDR3 coding sequence is TGTGCCAGCAGCCCCAAGGCGGACGGCAACACTGAAGCTTTCTTT.

Only a few counts were recorded for this clone. The chain links TRBV29-1 to TRBJ1-2; 9 bases are shared with TRBD1. Germline V gene sequence: CDR1 SQVTM, CDR2 ANQGSEA. J gave up 5 bases and V 3 bases, and 7 bases lay outside the gene matches. The CDR3 extends over 14 amino acids. The CDR3 nucleotides read TGCAGCGTTGATTTCCGACAGGGGGGATATGGCTACACCTTC. It yields the protein CSVDFRQGGYGYTF.

The chain employs TRBV5-6 and TRBJ2-1; D is perhaps TRBD2 (5 bases). Trimming stripped 7 bases from V and 8 bases from J, with 10 bases between. This CDR3 has 11 residues. Germline CDR1 and CDR2: SGHDT and YYEEEE. In DNA form, the CDR3 reads TGTGCCAGCCGTGCCGGGGATGAGCAGTTCTTC. Its translation: CASRAGDEQFF.

The rearrangement joins TRBV9 to TRBJ1-4; D ambiguous. CDR1 and CDR2 from the germline V gene are SGDLS and YYNGEE. Trimming left V 4 bases short and J 8 bases short, with 18 bases between. The CDR3 is 15 amino acids. CDR3 protein: CASSPEISQVEKLFF. DNA of the CDR3: TGTGCCAGCAGCCCTGAGATAAGCCAAGTGGAAAAACTGTTTTTT.

The CDR3 nucleotides are TGCGCCAGCAGCCAAGGATGGGGGGCGAACACCGGGGAGCTGTTTTTT. Translating it yields CASSQGWGANTGELFF. V usage is TRBV5-1 and J usage is TRBJ2-2; the D gene is possibly TRBD2 (6 bases). The V end lost 4 bases, the J end lost 0 bases, and 13 bases lay between the germline ends. CDR3 size: 16 residues. Per germline, CDR1 SGHRS and CDR2 YFSETQ.

The gene calls are TRBV7-8 and TRBJ2-1; maybe TRBD1 (5 bases). The CDR3 runs to 18 residues. Trimming took off 4 bases at V and 0 bases at J, with 19 bases between the two ends. Germline V gene sequence: CDR1 SGHVS, CDR2 FQNEAQ. CDR3 protein: CASSSKPLGVSSYNEQFF. The CDR3 bases are TGTGCCAGCAGCTCAAAACCCTTAGGGGTCAGCTCCTACAATGAGCAGTTCTTC.

The chain couples TRBV2 to TRBJ1-3; D perhaps matches TRBD1 (6 bases). The CDR3 consists of 14 residues. CDR1 and CDR2 (germline): SNHLY, FYNNEI. V lost 4 bases to trimming and J lost 8 bases, with 15 bases between them. The CDR3: CASSAGQTLDTIYF. CDR3 sequence (DNA): TGTGCCAGCAGTGCGGGACAAACTTTAGACACCATATATTTT.

The chain uses TRBV6-5 and TRBJ1-6; D remains ambiguous. V lost 8 bases and J 8 bases, leaving 13 bases between the germline ends. Germline-derived CDR1 and CDR2 are MNHEY and SVGAGI. CDR3 length: 13 residues. Here the CDR3 DNA reads TGTGCCAGCGGGTTGGGGTTGGATTCACCCCTCCACTTT. Protein: CASGLGLDSPLHF.

The chain employs TRBV5-4 and TRBJ1-2; D is uncertain. From germline, CDR1 is SGHNT and CDR2 YYREEE (reference sequence). V was shortened by 0 bases and J by 0 bases, with 6 bases between the two germline ends. The CDR3 runs 14 residues. CDR3 DNA sequence: TGTGCCAGCAGCTTGGGCGGAACTAACTATGGCTACACCTTC. It specifies CASSLGGTNYGYTF.